This T cell receptor (beta chain) is drawn from a study of shared clonotypes between healthy human individuals. It was at deep level that the assay was run. For sorted subsets, about 190 ng DNA per replicate equaled 30,000 or so T cell genomes. The method was immunoSEQ multiplex PCR; TCRdb's version includes in-frame clones alone and lacks a portion of them. The data show 2.3 million or so clones, with 85% to 95% seen just once and under 0.45% held by the top ten. CD4+ cells yielded CD45RA+ naive and CD45RA-negative memory subsets. Germline lookup yields CDR1 SGHRS and CDR2 YFSETQ. The V and J ends lost 4 bases and 0 bases, in that order; junction bases with no gene match: 3. The CDR3 spans 15 residues.

This receptor was obtained from a man aged 18-30 years in good health. Some clones in this sample may be carry-over from other donors' samples. V and J are TRBV5-1 and TRBJ2-3; the match to TRBD2 covers 9 bases. The sequencing sample was made of naive CD4+ T cells from PBMCs. This sample's subset: CD45RA+ positively selected. Written as DNA, the CDR3 is TGCGCCAGCAGCAGGACTAGCGTTAGCACAGATACGCAGTATTTT. It codes for CASSRTSVSTDTQYF. The full variable domain, in which reference TRBV5-1 and TRBJ2-3 provide the parts outside the CDR3, is KAGVTQTPRYLIKTRGQQVTLSCSPISGHRSVSWYQQTPGQGLQFLFEYFSETQRNKGNFPGRFSGRQFSNSRSEMNVSTLELGDSALYLCASSRTSVSTDTQYFGPGTRLTVL.